This T cell receptor beta chain was captured by sequencing in a study of T cell responses to AZD1222 COVID-19 vaccine. TCRdb's table, derived via immunoSEQ multiplex PCR, lists solely in-frame clones and lacks some. The sample has 140,000 to 150,000 clones; about 93% are singletons. The length of the CDR3 is 16 residues. Germline CDR1 and CDR2: SGHAT and FQNNGV. Deletions cut 3 bases from V and 2 bases from J, with 14 bases between. Comments on this clone: Other DNA sequences in the same sample also yield this CDR3.

This clonotype originated in an adult in good health. This chain uses TRBV11-2 with TRBJ1-5, with TRBD1 as a possible D gene (5 bases). The sequenced sample was peripheral blood, obtained on day 0 of AZD1222 vaccination. The CDR3 loop is CASSLGTTGGNQPQHF. CDR3 coding DNA: TGTGCCAGCAGCTTGGGGACGACGGGTGGCAATCAGCCCCAGCATTTT. Filled out from reference TRBV11-2 and TRBJ1-5, the complete variable domain reads EAGVAQSPRYKIIEKRQSVAFWCNPISGHATLYWYQQILGQGPKLLIQFQNNGVVDDSQLPKDRFSAERLKGVDSTLKIQPAKLEDSAVYLCASSLGTTGGNQPQHFGDGTRLSIL.